The 22 T cell receptor beta chains given below trace back to one sample, sequenced in a study of cytomegalovirus exposure and HLA in healthy donors. A multiplex PCR was run with 60 Vbeta primers and 13 Jbeta primers. Here immunoSEQ multiplex PCR was the method, and the copy in TCRdb shows in-frame clones only, minus some. This sample carries 130,000 to 150,000 clones, 75% to 85% of them seen once, and the ten largest clones take 3.1%. The sample taken for sequencing was PBMCs. The source of these receptors is a female donor in good health and CMV-seronegative.

The chain carries TRBV12-5 and TRBJ1-1; TRBD1 is a possible D gene (5 bases). The CDR3 sequence is 14 residues long. V lost 6 bases, J lost 5 bases, and 16 bases lay in between. Germline assignment: CDR1 LGHNT and CDR2 FRNRAP. In DNA form, the CDR3 reads TGTGCTAGTGGCCTTAGGCCGGGGGGGACTGAAGCTTTCTTT. This translates into CASGLRPGGTEAFF.

V gene TRBV5-6 combines with J gene TRBJ2-1; possibly TRBD2 for D (5 bases). The CDR3 is 12 residues long. CDR1 and CDR2 (germline): SGHDT, YYEEEE. V was trimmed by 4 bases and J by 13 bases, leaving 15 bases between them. The CDR3 nucleotides read TGTGCCAGCAGCCCCGGAACGGGGTCCCAGTTCTTC. Its protein is CASSPGTGSQFF.

The genes are TRBV28 and TRBJ1-5, with 7 bases aligning to TRBD1. The V gene's germline CDR1 is MDHEN and CDR2 SYDVKM. With V trimmed by 8 bases and J by 1 base, 5 bases remained unmatched. The CDR3 is made up of 14 amino acids. This CDR3 is CASQQGVSNQPQHF. CDR3 in DNA: TGTGCCAGCCAGCAGGGGGTAAGCAATCAGCCCCAGCATTTT.

The V and J genes are TRBV15 and TRBJ2-4; 9 nucleotides agree with TRBD2. CDR3 length: 17 amino acids. Trimming at V came to 0 bases and at J to 11 bases, leaving 14 bases not matched to a gene. CDR1 LNHNV and CDR2 YYDKDF come from the germline V gene (reference sequence). Here the CDR3 reads CATSREVAGGPLGVQYF. The CDR3 region has the DNA TGTGCCACCAGCAGAGAAGTTGCGGGGGGGCCCCTAGGCGTTCAGTACTTC.

The CDR3 region is CASSTSSYNSPLHF. CDR3 DNA sequence: TGTGCCAGCAGCACGAGCTCCTATAATTCACCCCTCCACTTT. This chain joins TRBV7-6 and TRBJ1-6, with D uncertain. Trimming took 5 bases from V and 0 from J, leaving 5 bases between them. This CDR3 contains 14 residues. CDR1 and CDR2 (germline): SGHVS, FNYEAQ.

The V and J genes are TRBV18 and TRBJ2-2; 10 nucleotides agree with TRBD2. V was pared by 3 bases and J by 0 bases, with 1 base of the junction left unmatched. CDR3 size: 16 residues. CDR1 is KGHSH, CDR2 LQKENI, per germline. This CDR3 reads CASSPLAGANTGELFF. The CDR3 DNA reads TGTGCCAGCTCACCGCTAGCGGGGGCGAACACCGGGGAGCTGTTTTTT. Full variable domain (missing parts from reference TRBV18 and TRBJ2-2): NAGVMQNPRHLVRRRGQEARLRCSPMKGHSHVYWYRQLPEEGLKFMVYLQKENIIDESGMPKERFSAEFPKEGPSILRIQQVVRGDSAAYFCASSPLAGANTGELFFGEGSRLTVL.

This clone was seen only once. The chain combines TRBV5-1 with TRBJ2-7, with 7 nucleotides matching TRBD1. Trimming took 4 bases from V and 3 from J; bases not matched to a gene: 7. In germline, CDR1 is SGHRS, CDR2 YFSETQ. The CDR3 extends over 14 amino acids. The chain's CDR3 is CASSRDSSNYEQYF. DNA of the CDR3: TGCGCCAGCAGCCGGGACAGCTCGAACTACGAGCAGTACTTC. Full variable domain (outside the CDR3, taken from reference TRBV5-1 and TRBJ2-7): KAGVTQTPRYLIKTRGQQVTLSCSPISGHRSVSWYQQTPGQGLQFLFEYFSETQRNKGNFPGRFSGRQFSNSRSEMNVSTLELGDSALYLCASSRDSSNYEQYFGPGTRLTVT.

This clone was seen a handful of times. The V gene is TRBV5-1, the J gene TRBJ1-1, with 7 nucleotides matching TRBD1. The CDR3 is 14 amino acids. Germline trimming cut 4 bases from V and 2 bases from J; bases unmatched to any gene: 5. Germline values: CDR1 SGHRS, CDR2 YFSETQ. CDR3 in amino acids: CASSVGTVNTEAFF. CDR3 DNA: TGCGCCAGCAGCGTTGGGACAGTCAACACTGAAGCTTTCTTT.

As regards this clone: At one of its ends the junction is not consistent with the germline gene, which may arise from a read error. The chain has TRBV7-7 and TRBJ2-3, with D possibly TRBD1 on 6 matching bases. CDR3 length: 15 amino acids. The V gene's germline CDR1 is SSHAT and CDR2 FNYEAQ (reference sequence). The CDR3 DNA is TGTGCTAGCAGCTTACGTGGGGCCAGGGGAGATACGCAGTATTTT. Translation gives CASSLRGARGDTQYF.

This clone was counted only a few times. The V gene is TRBV5-5, the J gene TRBJ2-7, with 9 bases lining up with TRBD1. CDR3 size: 14 residues. The V and J ends lost 2 bases and 4 bases, in that order; junction bases with no gene match: 4. The V gene's germline CDR1 is SGHKS and CDR2 YYEKEE (reference sequence). CDR3 DNA sequence: TGTGCCAGCAGCTTACAACAGGGGGCTTACGAGCAGTACTTC. The encoded protein is CASSLQQGAYEQYF.

This clone was seen just once. The chain combines TRBV7-2 with TRBJ2-7, with D hard to call. Trimming cost V 1 base and J 0 bases, with 10 bases left between them. There are 15 residues in the CDR3. The germline V gene encodes CDR1 SGHTA and CDR2 FQGNSA. The CDR3, as DNA: TGTGCCAGCAGCTTAGTTGTCGAGAGCTCCTACGAGCAGTACTTC. Protein: CASSLVVESSYEQYF.

This clone has only a few counts. The rearrangement uses TRBV7-9 and TRBJ1-1; D may be TRBD1 (5 bases). The CDR3 totals 15 residues. V was trimmed by 1 base and J by 1 base, leaving 10 bases between them. The germline V gene has CDR1 SEHNR and CDR2 FQNEAQ (reference sequence). CDR3 sequence (DNA): TGTGCCAGCAGCTTAGGGTCTACAGGGAACACTGAAGCTTTCTTT. It specifies CASSLGSTGNTEAFF.

The rearrangement joins TRBV28 to TRBJ1-2; perhaps TRBD1 as D (5 bases). The germline gives CDR1 MDHEN, CDR2 SYDVKM. The CDR3 is made up of 15 amino acids. Trimming removed 4 bases from V and 4 bases from J, with 16 bases in between. CDR3 nucleotides: TGTGCCAGCAGTTCCAGCGGAGGGGCAGCCTATGGCTACACCTTC. Protein sequence: CASSSSGGAAYGYTF.

The chain employs TRBV9 and TRBJ2-6, with 8 bases lining up with TRBD1. Trimming took 0 bases from V and 2 from J; bases not matched to a gene: 1. Per germline, CDR1 SGDLS and CDR2 YYNGEE. The CDR3 extends over 16 amino acids. The CDR3: CASSVEQGAGANVLTF. CDR3 DNA sequence: TGTGCCAGCAGCGTAGAACAGGGGGCTGGGGCCAACGTCCTGACTTTC.

The V gene is TRBV9, the J gene TRBJ2-1; 12 positions match TRBD2. Germline CDR1 is SGDLS and CDR2 is YYNGEE. V trimming: 4 bases; J trimming: 4 bases; junction bases outside the gene matches: 3. The CDR3 loop spans 15 amino acids. In DNA form, the CDR3 reads TGTGCCAGCAGCTGGACTAGCGGGGTGTACAATGAGCAGTTCTTC. Encoded protein: CASSWTSGVYNEQFF.

The chain carries TRBV5-1 and TRBJ1-6, with 9 bases matching TRBD1. CDR3 length: 14 residues. Germline CDR1 and CDR2: SGHRS and YFSETQ. With 4 bases clipped from V and 7 bases from J, the junction kept 3 bases outside the gene matches. Written as DNA, the CDR3 is TGCGCCAGCAGCCGGACAGGGGAGAATTCACCCCTCCACTTT. As protein: CASSRTGENSPLHF.

This clone has a handful of counts. The chain combines TRBV5-1 with TRBJ2-1, with D possibly TRBD1 on 5 matching bases. CDR1 and CDR2 (germline): SGHRS, YFSETQ. V was cut by 3 bases and J by 7 bases, with 5 bases left in between. The CDR3 is 11 residues long. CDR3: CASSSGNEQFF. In nucleotides, the CDR3 is TGCGCCAGCAGCTCAGGGAATGAGCAGTTCTTC.

Many counts were recorded for this clone. V gene TRBV30 combines with J gene TRBJ1-4; 9 bases match TRBD1. After removal of 6 bases from V and 7 bases from J, the junction contained 9 bases not matched to a gene. The CDR3 has 14 amino acids. Germline-derived CDR1 and CDR2 are GTSNPN and SVGIG (reference sequence). The CDR3 loop reads CACHAGTGTEKLFF. The CDR3 region has the DNA TGTGCCTGCCATGCTGGGACAGGGACTGAAAAACTGTTTTTT.

The chain is built from TRBV4-2 and TRBJ2-5; 7 bases agree with TRBD2. CDR3 length: 15 residues. The V gene's germline CDR1 is LGHNA and CDR2 YNFKEQ. V was clipped by 4 bases and J by 2 bases; unmatched bases: 7. The CDR3 nucleotides read TGTGCCAGCAGCCGGGGAGGGCCCAGACAAGAGACCCAGTACTTC. As protein: CASSRGGPRQETQYF.

The V call is TRBV27, the J call TRBJ2-7; a weak D match, TRBD1 (5 bases). Germline CDR1 is MNHEY and CDR2 is SMNVEV (reference sequence). Deletions cut 6 bases from V and 0 bases from J, with 15 bases between. The CDR3 sequence is 15 residues long. The CDR3 spells CASSLRPGHSYEQYF. In nucleotides, the CDR3 is TGTGCCAGCAGCTTGCGGCCAGGGCACTCCTACGAGCAGTACTTC.

The chain recombines TRBV7-9 with TRBJ2-2; 8 bases agree with TRBD1. V shed 5 bases and J 5 bases; nucleotides not matched to a gene: 7. The germline V gene has CDR1 SEHNR and CDR2 FQNEAQ (reference sequence). The CDR3 sequence is 15 residues long. DNA of the CDR3: TGTGCCAGCAGCCCAGGACAGGGTCGAACCGGGGAGCTGTTTTTT. It specifies CASSPGQGRTGELFF.

The chain has TRBV15 and TRBJ1-2; D perhaps matches TRBD1 (5 bases). This CDR3 is built from 13 residues. The V end was cut by 1 base, the J end by 4 bases, with 7 bases between. Germline CDR1 and CDR2: LNHNV and YYDKDF (reference sequence). The CDR3 loop reads CATSRVGVYGYTF. For the CDR3, the DNA is TGTGCCACCAGCAGAGTAGGGGTCTATGGCTACACCTTC.